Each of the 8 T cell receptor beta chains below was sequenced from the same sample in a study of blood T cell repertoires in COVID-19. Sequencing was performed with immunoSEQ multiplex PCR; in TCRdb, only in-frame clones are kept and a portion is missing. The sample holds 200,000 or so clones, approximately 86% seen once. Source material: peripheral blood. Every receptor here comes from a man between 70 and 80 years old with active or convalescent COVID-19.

CDR3 protein: CASTTNDRVRYGYTF. The CDR3, as DNA: TGTGCCAGTACCACCAATGACAGGGTTCGATATGGCTACACCTTC. The V call is TRBV19, the J call TRBJ1-2; TRBD1 matches 7 bases. This CDR3 is 15 amino acids long. Germline CDR1 reads LNHDA; CDR2 reads SQIVND (reference sequence). With V trimmed by 7 bases and J by 5 bases, 13 bases remained unmatched.

CDR3 bases: TGCGCCAGCAGCCAAGACCACCGGGACAGATCTAATGAAAAACTGTTTTTT. It specifies CASSQDHRDRSNEKLFF. The chain employs TRBV4-1 and TRBJ1-4; 7 nucleotides align to TRBD1. The CDR3 extends over 17 amino acids. Germline V gives CDR1 MGHRA, CDR2 YSYEKL. V shed 0 bases, J shed 3 bases, and the junction held 7 bases outside the gene matches.

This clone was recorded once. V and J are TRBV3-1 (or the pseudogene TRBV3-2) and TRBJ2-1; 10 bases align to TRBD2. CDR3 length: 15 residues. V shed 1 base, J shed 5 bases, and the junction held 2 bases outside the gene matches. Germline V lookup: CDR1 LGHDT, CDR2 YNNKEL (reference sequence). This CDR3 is CASSQGLAGDNEQFF. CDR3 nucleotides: TGTGCCAGCAGCCAAGGCCTAGCGGGGGACAATGAGCAGTTCTTC.

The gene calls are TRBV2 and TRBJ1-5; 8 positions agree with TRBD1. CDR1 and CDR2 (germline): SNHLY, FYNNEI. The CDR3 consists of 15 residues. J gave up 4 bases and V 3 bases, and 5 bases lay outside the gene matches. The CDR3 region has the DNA TGTGCCAGCAGTGACTCCGGACAGGGTAATCAGCCCCAGCATTTT. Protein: CASSDSGQGNQPQHF.

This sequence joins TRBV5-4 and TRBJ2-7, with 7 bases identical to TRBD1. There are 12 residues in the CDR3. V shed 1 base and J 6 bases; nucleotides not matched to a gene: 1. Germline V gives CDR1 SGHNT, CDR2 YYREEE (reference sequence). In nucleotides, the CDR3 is TGTGCCAGCAGCTTGTCAGGGGGCGAGCAGTACTTC. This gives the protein CASSLSGGEQYF.

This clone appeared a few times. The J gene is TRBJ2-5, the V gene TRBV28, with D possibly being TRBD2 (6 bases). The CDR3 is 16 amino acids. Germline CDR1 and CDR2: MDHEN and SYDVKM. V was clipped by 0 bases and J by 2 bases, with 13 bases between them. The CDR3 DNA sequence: TGTGCCAGCAGTTTATGGGGGGGTGTCAGACAAGAGACCCAGTACTTC. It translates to CASSLWGGVRQETQYF. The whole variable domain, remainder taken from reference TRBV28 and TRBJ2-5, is DVKVTQSSRYLVKRTGEKVFLECVQDMDHENMFWYRQDPGLGLRLIYFSYDVKMKEKGDIPEGYSVSREKKERFSLILESASTNQTSMYLCASSLWGGVRQETQYFGPGTRLLVL.

DNA of the CDR3: TGTGCCAGCAGTGAACTAGCGGGGAGCACCGGGGAGCTGTTTTTT. This encodes CASSELAGSTGELFF. This sequence joins TRBV6-1 and TRBJ2-2; 9 bases line up with TRBD2. Germline V gives CDR1 MNHNS, CDR2 SASEGT. The ends lost 2 bases at V and 4 bases at J; junction bases unmatched: 2. The CDR3 has 15 amino acids.

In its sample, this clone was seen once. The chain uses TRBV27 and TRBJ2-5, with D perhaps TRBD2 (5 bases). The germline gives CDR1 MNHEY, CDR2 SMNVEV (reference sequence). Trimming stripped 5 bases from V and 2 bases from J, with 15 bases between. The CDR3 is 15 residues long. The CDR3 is CASSPSAVGQETQYF. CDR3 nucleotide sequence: TGTGCCAGCAGTCCTTCAGCGGTTGGACAAGAGACCCAGTACTTC.